These T cell receptor beta chains were read from a single sample in a study of blood T cells in healthy people across ages. Each CDR3 protein gets one entry after TCRdb re-called the 5' RACE reads with MiXCR. This sample has 1.5 million to 2 million distinct CDR3 sequences, with about 30% found just once. Sequencing input: blood. These receptors came from a woman aged 25 to 39 in good health. The CDR3 runs from the conserved cysteine through the conserved F or W. A D gene is named only where the DNA matches it firmly. A row's size may be missing; if present it is once, few, many or a size class.

j_gene | v_gene | d_gene | abundance | CDR3aa | CDR3nt
TRBJ2-1 | TRBV12-3/TRBV12-4 | . | many | CASSLLVGNEQFF | TGTGCCAGCAGTTTACTAGTAGGGAATGAGCAGTTCTTC
TRBJ1-4 | TRBV12-3/TRBV12-4 | . | . | CASRTAGATNEKLFF | TGTGCCAGCAGAACCGCAGGGGCAACTAATGAAAAACTGTTTTTT
TRBJ2-2 | TRBV11-2 | TRBD2 | many | CASSLDSGGRNTGELFF | TGTGCCAGCAGCTTAGATAGCGGGGGGAGGAACACCGGGGAGCTGTTTTTT
TRBJ2-1 | TRBV7-2 | . | . | CASSEGLRGNEQFF | TGTGCCAGCAGCGAGGGACTGAGGGGGAATGAGCAGTTCTTC
TRBJ1-6 | TRBV7-2 | . | few | CASSHVMDLSSYNSPLHF | TGTGCCAGCAGCCACGTGATGGACCTTTCCTCCTATAATTCACCCCTCCACTTT
TRBJ2-3 | TRBV7-2 | TRBD2 | . | CASSISGRETDTQYF | TGTGCCAGCAGCATTAGCGGGAGGGAGACCGATACGCAGTATTTT
TRBJ2-7 | TRBV29-1 | TRBD1 | many | CSVTGPRGYEQYF | TGCAGCGTGACCGGACCCAGGGGGTACGAGCAGTACTTC
TRBJ1-2 | TRBV11-2 | . | few | CASSFAGANYGYTF | TGTGCCAGCAGCTTCGCAGGGGCCAACTATGGCTACACCTTC
TRBJ2-7 | TRBV20-1 | TRBD2 | few | CSAEGLVSEQYF | TGCAGTGCTGAGGGACTAGTAAGCGAGCAGTACTTC
TRBJ1-1 | TRBV6-1 | . | . | CASIMNTQAFF | TGTGCTAGCATCATGAACACTCAAGCTTTCTTT
TRBJ2-3 | TRBV15 | . | . | CATSENRDTDTQYF | TGTGCCACCAGCGAGAACAGGGACACAGATACGCAGTATTTT
TRBJ2-6 | TRBV12-3/TRBV12-4 | . | many | CASSSVGSGANVLTF | TGTGCCAGCAGTTCCGTTGGCTCTGGGGCCAACGTCCTGACTTTC
TRBJ2-5 | TRBV7-2 | . | . | CASSRAAPSQETQYF | TGTGCCAGCAGTAGGGCGGCACCCTCTCAAGAGACCCAGTACTTC
TRBJ2-5 | TRBV2 | TRBD2 | few | CASSSPGTSKETQYF | TGTGCCAGCAGTTCCCCCGGGACTAGTAAAGAGACCCAGTACTTC
TRBJ2-5 | TRBV7-2 | TRBD2 | . | CASSATAGEVETQYF | TGTGCCAGCAGCGCTACAGCGGGAGAAGTCGAGACCCAGTACTTC
TRBJ2-7 | TRBV7-6 | TRBD1 | . | CASSTGQYYEQYF | TGTGCCAGCAGTACGGGACAGTACTACGAGCAGTACTTC
TRBJ2-7 | TRBV3-1 | . | . | CASSQRGTGAFEQYF | TGTGCCAGCAGCCAACGGGGAACAGGTGCCTTTGAGCAGTACTTC
TRBJ2-5 | TRBV12-3/TRBV12-4 | TRBD1 | few | CASRTGTGGAGQETQYF | TGTGCCAGCAGGACCGGGACAGGGGGCGCTGGGCAAGAGACCCAGTACTTC
TRBJ2-7 | TRBV7-6 | . | few | CASSPNRVGSDEQYF | TGTGCCAGCAGCCCTAACCGGGTCGGGAGCGACGAGCAGTACTTC
TRBJ1-5 | TRBV6-6 | . | many | CASSYSEDQPQHF | TGTGCCAGCAGTTACTCCGAGGATCAGCCCCAGCATTTT
TRBJ1-2 | TRBV7-2 | TRBD1 | few | CASRPTGGAYYGYTF | TGTGCCAGCAGGCCTACAGGGGGCGCGTACTATGGCTACACCTTC
TRBJ1-2 | TRBV10-3 | TRBD1 | few | CAISSLDREDYGYTF | TGTGCCATCAGTTCCTTGGACAGGGAAGACTATGGCTACACCTTC
TRBJ2-7 | TRBV29-1 | . | many | CSVAGQGREQYF | TGCAGCGTAGCCGGGCAGGGTCGCGAGCAGTACTTC
TRBJ2-7 | TRBV7-3 | . | . | CASSQGLPGYEQYF | TGTGCCAGCAGCCAAGGACTACCGGGGTACGAGCAGTACTTC
TRBJ2-5 | TRBV15 | TRBD1 | many | CATSRYGQGELETQYF | TGTGCCACCAGCAGATACGGACAGGGGGAGTTGGAGACCCAGTACTTC
TRBJ2-3 | TRBV7-2 | . | few | CASSLALQGTTDTQYF | TGTGCCAGCAGCTTAGCGTTACAGGGAACTACAGATACGCAGTATTTT
TRBJ1-1 | TRBV19 | . | few | CASTADTEAFF | TGTGCCAGTACGGCAGACACTGAAGCTTTCTTT
TRBJ2-1 | TRBV5-1 | . | few | CAGSLSLINEQFF | TGCGCCGGCAGCTTAAGCCTAATTAATGAGCAGTTCTTC
TRBJ1-2 | TRBV6-5 | . | . | CASRQIQGSYTF | TGTGCCAGCAGACAAATACAAGGAAGCTACACCTTC
TRBJ2-1 | TRBV5-1 | TRBD2 | . | CASSKGLAGVSEQFF | TGCGCCAGCAGCAAAGGACTAGCGGGAGTATCTGAGCAGTTCTTC
TRBJ2-6 | TRBV2 | . | . | CASSEGQLPSGANVLTF | TGTGCCAGCAGTGAAGGACAGTTACCCTCTGGGGCCAACGTCCTGACTTTC
TRBJ2-2 | TRBV19 | . | . | CASNFPTGELFF | TGTGCCAGTAACTTCCCAACCGGGGAGCTGTTTTTT
TRBJ1-2 | TRBV11-2 | TRBD1 | few | CASSFDREADGYTF | TGTGCCAGCAGCTTCGACAGGGAGGCGGACGGCTACACCTTC
TRBJ2-2 | TRBV19 | TRBD2 | . | CASSIHPRGGVDTGELFF | TGTGCCAGTAGTATCCATCCGCGCGGGGGGGTTGACACCGGGGAGCTGTTTTTT
TRBJ2-3 | TRBV20-1 | TRBD2 | few | CSARDLGTSVYF | TGCAGTGCTAGAGATCTCGGGACTAGCGTGTATTTT
TRBJ2-4 | TRBV27 | . | many | CASRIAGAKNIQYF | TGTGCCAGCAGAATTGCCGGGGCCAAAAACATTCAGTACTTC
TRBJ2-1 | TRBV20-1 | . | . | CSAGGTPRFEQFF | TGCAGTGCTGGTGGGACTCCTAGATTCGAGCAGTTCTTC
TRBJ2-1 | TRBV24-1 | . | . | CATSDSVGGSYNEQFF | TGTGCCACCAGTGATTCGGTAGGGGGTTCCTACAATGAGCAGTTCTTC
TRBJ2-2 | TRBV20-1 | . | many | CSARQRAVADGELFF | TGCAGTGCTAGACAGCGGGCGGTGGCAGACGGGGAGCTGTTTTTT